Included here is one T cell receptor (beta chain) sequence, with context. Its specificity is unknown. The data originate from a study of blood T cells in healthy people across ages. As for the study in general: Capturing about one barcoded beta molecule per two T cells was achieved by template switching.

Germline loops: CDR1 MNHEY, CDR2 SMNVEV (reference sequence). V lost 3 bases and J lost 8; bases outside the gene matches: 12. This CDR3 region has 17 residues. Alongside a J-beta primer mix, a sample-barcoded 5' primer served in a second PCR lasting about 6 to 11 cycles. Each of the cDNA molecules was tagged by a template-switch adaptor with 12 random nucleotides. Via MiXCR, TCRdb re-called the 5' RACE reads, giving one row per CDR3 protein. The sample consists of more than 1.4 million distinct CDR3 sequences, approximately 42% of them appearing once. General study points: Long-lived donors exceeded aged donors in naive CD4+ cells and diversity.

Every sample yielded at least 6 million isolated PBMCs. This chain links TRBV27 with TRBJ2-2; 10 nucleotides align to TRBD2. The sequence was collected from a woman aged 18-35 years in good health. The sample comprised blood. Here the CDR3 DNA reads TGTGCCAGCAGTTTCGGAACGATACTAGCGGGAAAGGGGGAGCTGTTTTTT. This gives the protein CASSFGTILAGKGELFF.